In this sample, the clone carrying this T cell receptor beta chain turned up a few times. Its antigen is unidentified. Gene names are the mouse ones. The observed sequence ends 4 residues before the CDR3 terminus, with the missing tail filled in from the germline J gene. This sample stems from a study of CD8+ T cells in alopecia areata. Broader study findings: Mice showed clearer TCR sharing than patients did, a gap that was possibly HLA-related. Normal scalp had lower clonality than lesional scalp, with alopecia totalis/universalis lesions showing this most strongly. Scalp data also include sequences from resident alphabeta T cells of normal skin.

This CDR3 spans 16 amino acids. Germline assignment: CDR1 NNHNN and CDR2 SYGAGS (reference sequence). Trimming took 0 bases from V and 0 from J, leaving 13 bases between them. Sequencing used cDNA as its template, made by extracting RNA and reverse transcribing it. Clones were read by immunoSEQ multiplex PCR, and TCRdb kept only the in-frame ones, dropping some. The sample shows around 300,000 clones, no singletons; the ten largest hold roughly 1.2%. After pooling, cutaneous lymph node cells were sorted with CD4, CD8alpha, NKG2D, NKG2ACE and other markers. Sequencing was done on a sample of CD4+ T cells sorted from a lymph node. The J gene is TRBJ2-7, the V gene TRBV13-2; D perhaps matches TRBD2 (5 bases). This receptor was taken from a C3H/HeJ mouse with alopecia areata. For the strain, the MHC haplotype given is H2-k. Here the CDR3 reads CASGDAGYWSSYEQYF. The covered CDR3 bases are TGTGCCAGCGGTGATGCAGGATACTGGAGCTCCTAT.